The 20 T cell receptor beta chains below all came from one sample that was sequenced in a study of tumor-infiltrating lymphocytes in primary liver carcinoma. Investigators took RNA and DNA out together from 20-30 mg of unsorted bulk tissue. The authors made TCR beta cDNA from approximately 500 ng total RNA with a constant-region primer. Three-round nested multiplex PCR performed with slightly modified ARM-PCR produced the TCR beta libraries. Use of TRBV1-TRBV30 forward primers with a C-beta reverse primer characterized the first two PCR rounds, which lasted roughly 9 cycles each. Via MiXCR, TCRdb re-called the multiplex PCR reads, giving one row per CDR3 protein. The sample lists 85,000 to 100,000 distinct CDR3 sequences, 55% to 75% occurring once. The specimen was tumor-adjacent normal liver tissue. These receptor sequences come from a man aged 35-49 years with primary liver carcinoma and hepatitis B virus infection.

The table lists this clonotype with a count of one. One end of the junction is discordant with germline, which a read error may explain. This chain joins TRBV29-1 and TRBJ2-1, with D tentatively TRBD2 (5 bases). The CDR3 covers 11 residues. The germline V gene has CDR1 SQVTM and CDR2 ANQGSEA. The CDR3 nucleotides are TGTAGCGCTGAGATGAGGCATGAGCAGTTCTTC. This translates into CSAEMRHEQFF.

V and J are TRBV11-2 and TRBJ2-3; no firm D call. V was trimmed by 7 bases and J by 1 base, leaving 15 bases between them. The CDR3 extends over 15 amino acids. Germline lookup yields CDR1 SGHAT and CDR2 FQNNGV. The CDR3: CASNRGTPGTDTQYF. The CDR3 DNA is TGTGCCAGCAACCGAGGAACTCCAGGCACAGATACGCAGTATTTT.

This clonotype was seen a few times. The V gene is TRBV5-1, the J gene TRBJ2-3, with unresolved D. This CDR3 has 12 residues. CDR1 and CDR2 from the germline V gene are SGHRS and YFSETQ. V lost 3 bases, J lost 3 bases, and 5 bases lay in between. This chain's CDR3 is CASSSTTDTQYF. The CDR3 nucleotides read TGCGCCAGCAGCTCGACAACAGATACGCAGTATTTT.

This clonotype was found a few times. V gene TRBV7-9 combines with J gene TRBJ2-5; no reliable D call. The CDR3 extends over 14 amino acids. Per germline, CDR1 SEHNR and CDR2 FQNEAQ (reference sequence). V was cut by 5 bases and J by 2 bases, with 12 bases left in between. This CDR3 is CASSRGLGQETQYF. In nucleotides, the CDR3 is TGTGCCAGCAGCCGAGGTCTAGGACAAGAGACCCAGTACTTC.

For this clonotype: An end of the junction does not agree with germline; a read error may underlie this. The CDR3 here is CVSSPWLRQVSSGANVLTF. CDR3 in DNA: TGTGTCAGCTCACCATGGCTCCGACAGGTTAGCTCTGGGGCCAACGTCCTGACTTTC. The chain is built from TRBV18 and TRBJ2-6; maybe TRBD1 (6 bases). The CDR3 extends over 19 amino acids. CDR1 is KGHSH, CDR2 LQKENI, per germline.

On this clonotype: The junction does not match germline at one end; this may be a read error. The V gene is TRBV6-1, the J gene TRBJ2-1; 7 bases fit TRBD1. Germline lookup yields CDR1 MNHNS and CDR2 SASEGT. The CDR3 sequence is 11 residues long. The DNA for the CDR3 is TGTGTCAGCAGCCTTCCGACAGGGCAATTCTTC. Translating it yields CVSSLPTGQFF.

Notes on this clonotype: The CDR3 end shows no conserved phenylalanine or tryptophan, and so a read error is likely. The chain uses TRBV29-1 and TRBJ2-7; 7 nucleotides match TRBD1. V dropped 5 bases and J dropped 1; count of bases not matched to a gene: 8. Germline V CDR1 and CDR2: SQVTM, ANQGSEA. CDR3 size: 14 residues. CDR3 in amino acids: CSVSTGTASYEQYL. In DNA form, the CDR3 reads TGCAGCGTTTCCACTGGGACAGCTTCCTACGAGCAGTACCTC.

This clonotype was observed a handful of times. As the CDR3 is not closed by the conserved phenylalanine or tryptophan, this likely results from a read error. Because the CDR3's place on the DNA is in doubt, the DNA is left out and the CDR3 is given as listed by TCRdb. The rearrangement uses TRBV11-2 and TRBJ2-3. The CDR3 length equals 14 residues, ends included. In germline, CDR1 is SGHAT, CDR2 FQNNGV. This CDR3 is CASSLERGTDAHYL.

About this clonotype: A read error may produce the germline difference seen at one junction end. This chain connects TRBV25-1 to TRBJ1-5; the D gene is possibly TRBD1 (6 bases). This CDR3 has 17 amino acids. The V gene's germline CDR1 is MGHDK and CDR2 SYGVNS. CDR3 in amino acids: CASSELGGHHSNQPRHF. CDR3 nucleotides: TGTGCCAGCAGTGAACTAGGGGGACACCATAGCAATCAGCCCCGGCATTTT.

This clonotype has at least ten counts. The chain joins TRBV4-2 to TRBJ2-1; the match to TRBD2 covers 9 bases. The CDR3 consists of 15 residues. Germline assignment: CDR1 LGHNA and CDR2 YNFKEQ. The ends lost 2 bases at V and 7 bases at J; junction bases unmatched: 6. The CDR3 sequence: CASSQRAGGGNEQFF. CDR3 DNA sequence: TGTGCCAGCAGCCAAAGAGCGGGAGGAGGGAATGAGCAGTTCTTC.

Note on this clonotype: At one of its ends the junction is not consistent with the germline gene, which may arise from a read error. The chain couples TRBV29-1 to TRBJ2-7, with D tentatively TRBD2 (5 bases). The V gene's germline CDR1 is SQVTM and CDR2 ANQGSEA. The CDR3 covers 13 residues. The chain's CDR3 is CSAGRVNNGEQYF. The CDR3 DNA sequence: TGTAGCGCCGGTCGGGTCAATAATGGCGAGCAGTACTTC.

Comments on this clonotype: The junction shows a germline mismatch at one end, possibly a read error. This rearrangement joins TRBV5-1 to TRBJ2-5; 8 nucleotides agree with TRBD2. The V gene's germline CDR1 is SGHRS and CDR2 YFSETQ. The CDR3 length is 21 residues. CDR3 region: CPSSARDSPPFFSGGREIQYF. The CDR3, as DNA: TGCCCCAGCAGCGCCCGGGACTCCCCTCCTTTTTTCAGCGGGGGACGAGAGATCCAGTACTTC.

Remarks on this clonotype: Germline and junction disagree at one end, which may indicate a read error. CDR3 loop: CASRQGSDNEQFF. CDR3 sequence (DNA): TGCGCCAGCCGCCAAGGGAGTGACAACGAGCAGTTCTTC. The chain combines TRBV4-1 with TRBJ2-1; perhaps TRBD2 as D (5 bases). Per germline, CDR1 MGHRA and CDR2 YSYEKL. CDR3 length: 13 amino acids.

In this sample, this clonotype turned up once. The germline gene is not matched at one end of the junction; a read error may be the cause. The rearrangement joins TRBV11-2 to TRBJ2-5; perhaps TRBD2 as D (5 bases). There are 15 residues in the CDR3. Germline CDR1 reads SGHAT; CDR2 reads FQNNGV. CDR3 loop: CASPQTIGERETQYF. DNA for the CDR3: TGCGCCAGCCCGCAAACGATCGGGGAGCGAGAGACCCAGTACTTC. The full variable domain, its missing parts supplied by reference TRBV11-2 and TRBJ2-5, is EAGVAQSPRYKIIEKRQSVAFWCNPISGHATLYWYQQILGQGPKLLIQFQNNGVVDDSQLPKDRFSAERLKGVDSTLKIQPAKLEDSAVYLCASPQTIGERETQYFGPGTRLLVL.

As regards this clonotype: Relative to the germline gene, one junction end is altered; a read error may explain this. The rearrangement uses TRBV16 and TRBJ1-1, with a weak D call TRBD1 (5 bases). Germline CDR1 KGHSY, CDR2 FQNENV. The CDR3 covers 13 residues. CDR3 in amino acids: CASGQRTSTEAFF. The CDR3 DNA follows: TGTGCCAGCGGCCAAAGGACAAGCACTGAAGCTTTCTTC. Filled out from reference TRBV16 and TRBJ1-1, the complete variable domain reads GEEVAQTPKHLVRGEGQKAKLYCAPIKGHSYVFWYQQVLKNEFKFLISFQNENVFDETGMPKERFSAKCLPNSPCSLEIQATKLEDSAVYFCASGQRTSTEAFFGQGTRLTVV.

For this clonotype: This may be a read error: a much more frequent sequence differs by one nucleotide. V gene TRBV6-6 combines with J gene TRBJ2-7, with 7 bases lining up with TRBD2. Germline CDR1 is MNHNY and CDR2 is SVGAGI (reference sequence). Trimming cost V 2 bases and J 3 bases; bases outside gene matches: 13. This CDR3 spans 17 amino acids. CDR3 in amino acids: CASSYRREDLLIYEQYF. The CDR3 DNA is TGTGCCAGCAGTTACCGACGGGAGGACTTATTAATCTACGAGCAGTACTTC.

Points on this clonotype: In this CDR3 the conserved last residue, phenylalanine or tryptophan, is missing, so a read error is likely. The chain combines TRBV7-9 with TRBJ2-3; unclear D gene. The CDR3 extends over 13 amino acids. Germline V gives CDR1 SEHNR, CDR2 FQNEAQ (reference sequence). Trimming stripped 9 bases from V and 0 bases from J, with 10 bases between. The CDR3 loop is CASESESTDTQYI. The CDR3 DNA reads TGTGCCAGTGAAAGCGAGAGCACAGATACGCAGTATATT.

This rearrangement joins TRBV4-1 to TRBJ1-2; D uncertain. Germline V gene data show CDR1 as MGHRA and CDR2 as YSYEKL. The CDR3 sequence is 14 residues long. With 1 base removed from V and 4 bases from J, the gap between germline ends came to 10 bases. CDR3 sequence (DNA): TGCGCCAGCAGCCAAGGAGGTCGGAGCTATGGCTACACCTTC. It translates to CASSQGGRSYGYTF.

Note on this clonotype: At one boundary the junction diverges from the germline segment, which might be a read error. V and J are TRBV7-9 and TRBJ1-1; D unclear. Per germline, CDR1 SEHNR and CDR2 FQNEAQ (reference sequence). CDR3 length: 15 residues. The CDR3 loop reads CASSPTGFGVSEALF. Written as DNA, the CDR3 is TGTGCCAGCAGCCCGACGGGCTTTGGGGTATCTGAAGCTCTCTTT.

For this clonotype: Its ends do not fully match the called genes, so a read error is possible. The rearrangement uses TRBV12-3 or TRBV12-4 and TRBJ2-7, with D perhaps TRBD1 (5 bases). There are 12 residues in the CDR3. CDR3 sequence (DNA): TGTACCAGCAATCTAGGGGAATACGAGCAGTACTTC. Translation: CTSNLGEYEQYF.